This entry concerns a single T cell receptor beta chain. These data come from a study of shared T cell receptors in the human thymus. Libraries were prepared by immunoSEQ multiplex PCR; TCRdb keeps only in-frame clonotypes and omits some of them. The sample has about 660,000 clones, over 75% seen once. Trimming took 3 bases from V and 0 from J, leaving 18 bases between them. The CDR3 runs 18 residues. Germline loops: CDR1 SGHDT, CDR2 YYEEEE. The sample also formed part of further work on human thymus T cells. That source notes: Obtained as resections during corrective heart surgery, the thymus tissue was then studied. Blood and thymic repertoires both appeared biased in V and J gene usage.

The sequenced sample consisted of thymocytes. The receptor's source is a boy in the first two years of life with a congenital heart defect. This chain joins TRBV5-6 and TRBJ2-2, with a weak D call TRBD1 (5 bases). CDR3 sequence reads: CASSYLISTAANTGELFF. The CDR3 DNA reads as TGTGCCAGCAGCTACCTGATATCGACAGCCGCGAACACCGGGGAGCTGTTTTTT.